These T cell receptor beta chains were read from a single sample in a study of T cells in localized non-small cell lung cancer. The table came from immunoSEQ multiplex PCR; TCRdb's copy has only in-frame clones and leaves some out. Among 25,000 to 35,000 clones listed, about four fifths were seen once. The starting material was peripheral blood, obtained before any cancer treatment. The receptors were sampled from a male donor aged 60 or older with stage III squamous cell lung carcinoma. The CDR3 runs from the conserved cysteine through the conserved F or W. D genes are given only for firm matches. Only some rows state a clone size, as once, few, many or a class for expanded clones.

v_gene	d_gene	abundance	j_gene	CDR3nt	CDR3aa
TRBV5-6	TRBD1	-	TRBJ1-2	TGTGCCAGCAGCTTGAGACAGGGAAACTATGGCTACACCTTC	CASSLRQGNYGYTF
TRBV5-4	-	few	TRBJ1-2	TGTGCCAGCAGCTTGGGTTATGGCTACACCTTC	CASSLGYGYTF
TRBV29-1	-	medium-sized	TRBJ2-7	TGCAGCGTTGAAGTACCTGGGGCCGACGTGCGGTACGAGCAGTACTTC	CSVEVPGADVRYEQYF
TRBV7-2	-	-	TRBJ1-3	TGTGCCAGCAGCTCCCGAAGAGGGGTCTCTGGAAACACCATATATTTT	CASSSRRGVSGNTIYF
TRBV6-6	TRBD2	-	TRBJ2-3	TGTGCCAGCAGTGTGCGGGGGGTCGGGGGAGATACGCAGTATTTT	CASSVRGVGGDTQYF
TRBV15	-	-	TRBJ1-1	TGTGCCACCAGCTCGAACACTGAAGCTTTCTTT	CATSSNTEAFF
TRBV29-1	TRBD2	-	TRBJ2-4	TGCAGCGTTGCGACTAGCACCCGAGCTGGGAACATTCAGTACTTC	CSVATSTRAGNIQYF
TRBV7-2	-	-	TRBJ1-2	TGTGCCAGCAGCGCCGACCTTGGGCGCTATGGCTACACCTTC	CASSADLGRYGYTF
TRBV5-6	-	-	TRBJ1-2	TGTGCCAGCACCCGGGACCAAGGGTATGGCTACACCTTC	CASTRDQGYGYTF
TRBV5-1	-	-	TRBJ2-5	TGCGCCAGCAGCTTGGGGGTTATTCAAGAGACCCAGTACTTC	CASSLGVIQETQYF
TRBV6-5	TRBD1	-	TRBJ1-1	TGTGCCAGCAGATGGACAGGGGGCGCGGAAGCTTTCTTT	CASRWTGGAEAFF
TRBV5-1	-	few	TRBJ2-3	TGCGCCAGCAGCTTGGACAGTTTCCGCCAGTTCACAGATACGCAGTATTTT	CASSLDSFRQFTDTQYF